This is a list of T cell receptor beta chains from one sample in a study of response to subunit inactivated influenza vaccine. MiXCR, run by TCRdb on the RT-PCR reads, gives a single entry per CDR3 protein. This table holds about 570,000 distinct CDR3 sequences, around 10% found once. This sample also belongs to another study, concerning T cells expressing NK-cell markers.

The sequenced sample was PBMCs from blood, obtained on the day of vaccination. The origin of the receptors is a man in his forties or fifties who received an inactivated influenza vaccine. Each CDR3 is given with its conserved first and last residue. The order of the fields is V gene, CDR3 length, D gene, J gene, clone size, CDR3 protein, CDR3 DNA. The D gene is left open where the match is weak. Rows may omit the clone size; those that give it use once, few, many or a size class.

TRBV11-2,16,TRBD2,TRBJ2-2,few,CASRGGLAGYTGELFF,TGTGCCAGCAGGGGAGGACTAGCGGGATACACCGGGGAGCTGTTTTTT
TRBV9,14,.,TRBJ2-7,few,CASSVGLLWHEQYF,TGTGCCAGCAGCGTAGGCCTTCTATGGCACGAGCAGTACTTC
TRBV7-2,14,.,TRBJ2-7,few,CASSLAQGRGEQYF,TGTGCCAGCAGCTTAGCTCAGGGCAGAGGCGAGCAGTACTTC
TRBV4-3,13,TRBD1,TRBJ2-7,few,CASSGDRSYEQYF,TGCGCCAGCAGCGGGGACAGGAGCTACGAGCAGTACTTC
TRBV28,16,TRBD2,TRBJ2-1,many,CASSGTSGGSYNEQFF,TGTGCCAGCAGCGGGACTAGCGGGGGCTCCTACAATGAGCAGTTCTTC
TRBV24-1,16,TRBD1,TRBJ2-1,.,CATSGTTGVSYNEQFF,TGTGCCACCAGTGGAACCACAGGGGTTTCCTACAATGAGCAGTTCTTC
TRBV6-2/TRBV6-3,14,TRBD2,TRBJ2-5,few,CASSGGSGRETQYF,TGTGCCAGCAGTGGCGGGAGCGGGCGGGAGACCCAGTACTTC
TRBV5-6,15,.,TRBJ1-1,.,CASSSRLRYNTEAFF,TGTGCCAGCAGCTCAAGACTCCGCTACAACACTGAAGCTTTCTTT
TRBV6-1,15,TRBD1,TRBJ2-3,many,CASRPQGAKIDTQYF,TGTGCCAGCAGGCCGCAGGGGGCGAAGATTGATACGCAGTATTTT
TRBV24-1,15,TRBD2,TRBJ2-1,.,CATPVAGVTYNEQFF,TGTGCCACCCCGGTAGCGGGGGTTACTTACAATGAGCAGTTCTTC
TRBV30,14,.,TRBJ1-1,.,CAWTPGLAATEAFF,TGTGCCTGGACCCCAGGGTTAGCCGCCACTGAAGCTTTCTTT
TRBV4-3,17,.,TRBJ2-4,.,CASSQDGRALAKNIQYF,TGCGCCAGCAGCCAAGACGGCAGGGCCCTAGCCAAAAACATTCAGTACTTC
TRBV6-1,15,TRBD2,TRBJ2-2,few,CASSKGLAGAGELFF,TGTGCCAGCAGTAAGGGACTAGCGGGGGCCGGGGAGCTGTTTTTT
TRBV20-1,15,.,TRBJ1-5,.,CSARKGGALNQPQHF,TGCAGTGCTAGAAAAGGGGGGGCTCTCAATCAGCCCCAGCATTTT
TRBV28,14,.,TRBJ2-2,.,CASRTGQPTGELFF,TGTGCCAGCAGGACGGGACAACCGACCGGGGAGCTGTTTTTT
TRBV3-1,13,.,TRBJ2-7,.,CASSSGLYGEQYF,TGTGCCAGCAGCTCAGGCCTGTACGGAGAGCAGTACTTC
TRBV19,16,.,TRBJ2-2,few,CASSMPTLYSTGELFF,TGTGCCAGTAGTATGCCGACCTTATACTCCACCGGGGAGCTGTTTTTT
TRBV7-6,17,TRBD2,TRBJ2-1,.,CASSAGTSGGRYNEQFF,TGTGCCAGCAGCGCCGGGACTAGCGGGGGGAGATACAATGAGCAGTTCTTC
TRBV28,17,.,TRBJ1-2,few,CASSSQTAPGANYGYTF,TGTGCCAGCAGTTCCCAGACAGCCCCCGGAGCTAACTATGGCTACACCTTC
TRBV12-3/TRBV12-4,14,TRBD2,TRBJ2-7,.,CASSMGLAGNEQYF,TGTGCCAGCAGTATGGGGCTAGCGGGAAACGAGCAGTACTTC
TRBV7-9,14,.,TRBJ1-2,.,CASSMYRAVYGYTF,TGTGCCAGCAGCATGTACAGGGCCGTCTATGGCTACACCTTC
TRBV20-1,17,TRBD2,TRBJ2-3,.,CSATASGGALGTDTQYF,TGCAGTGCTACCGCTAGCGGGGGGGCCTTGGGCACAGATACGCAGTATTTT
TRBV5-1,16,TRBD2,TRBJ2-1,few,CASTYSGGVSYNEQFF,TGCGCCAGCACCTATAGCGGGGGAGTCTCCTACAATGAGCAGTTCTTC
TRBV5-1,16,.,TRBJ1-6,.,CASSLWGESYNSPLHF,TGCGCCAGCAGCTTGTGGGGGGAGTCCTATAATTCACCCCTCCACTTT
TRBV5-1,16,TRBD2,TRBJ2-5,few,CASSLRGGGARETQYF,TGCGCCAGCAGCCTGAGGGGCGGGGGGGCCAGGGAGACCCAGTACTTC
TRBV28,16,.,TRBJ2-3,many,CASSPYILTSTDTQYF,TGTGCCAGCAGCCCATACATACTCACCAGCACAGATACGCAGTATTTT
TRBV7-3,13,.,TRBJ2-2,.,CASAAPFLGELFF,TGTGCCAGCGCTGCTCCTTTCCTAGGGGAGCTGTTTTTT